This TCR beta chain was profiled in a study of T cells in Graves' hyperthyroidism and ophthalmopathy. Study background: Peripheral blood was taken when the disease was first diagnosed, before any treatment began. The study's findings and limits: Most expanded thyroid clonotypes above 0.001 recurred in blood.

V was pared by 4 bases and J by 0 bases, with 12 bases of the junction left unmatched. Germline V lookup: CDR1 LGHDT, CDR2 YNNKEL (reference sequence). This CDR3 spans 19 amino acids. The source material, RNA transcripts, was used to amplify TCR beta CDR3 regions. HTBI primers drove first-round RT-PCR of the TCR CDR3. TCRdb reanalysed the multiplex PCR reads using MiXCR and keeps one entry per CDR3 protein. The repertoire consists of under 400,000 distinct CDR3 sequences, with approximately 14% occurring once and the leading ten covering 25% to 30%. This clonotype came up a few times. Its antigen is currently unknown. Diagnostic decisions used clinical symptoms, serum thyroxine and TRAb, thyroid ultrasound and orbital computed tomography.

The sample taken for sequencing was blood. This sequence joins TRBV3-1 and TRBJ2-4, with TRBD1 matching over 10 bases. This clonotype originated in a woman aged 18-35 years with Graves' hyperthyroidism that later progressed to Graves' ophthalmopathy. This CDR3 reads CASSPSGTGVGLAKNIQYF. CDR3 DNA sequence: TGTGCCAGCAGCCCATCCGGGACAGGGGTGGGGTTAGCCAAAAACATTCAGTACTTC.